The clone carrying this TCR beta chain has only a few counts. The V segment lost 3 bases and the J segment 5 bases; nucleotides outside the gene matches: 8. This CDR3 is built from 16 residues. Germline CDR1 reads MGHRA; CDR2 reads YSYEKL. TCRdb processed the RT-PCR reads anew with MiXCR; each CDR3 protein has one entry. Of almost 700,000 distinct CDR3 sequences listed, 11% to 15% are singletons. The rearrangement joins TRBV4-1 to TRBJ1-2, with 11 bases fitting TRBD1. The source of this sequence is a female donor in good health, serving as a healthy control. Sequenced sample: memory CD4+ T cells from blood. The CDR3 DNA sequence: TGCGCCAGCAGCCACCCGCGGACAGGGGGCAGGTATGGCTACACCTTC. Translation: CASSHPRTGGRYGYTF.